This TCR beta chain originates from a study of regulatory T cells in long-lasting Graves disease. Time point indicated: persistent/refractory GD, antithyroid drugs over 5 years with positive TRAb. RNA extracted from PBMCs served as the sequencing template. American Thyroid Association guidelines defined how Graves' disease was diagnosed. In Xi'an, China, an endocrinology department was the source of patients. This CDR3 has 17 residues. Germline trimming cut 5 bases from V and 5 bases from J; bases unmatched to any gene: 12. Germline CDR1 and CDR2: MDHEN and SYDVKM. To make TCR beta libraries, researchers used iRepertoire HTBI primers and Arm-PCR of CDR3 regions. MiXCR, applied by TCRdb to the multiplex PCR reads, yields one record per CDR3 protein. This sample carries about 460,000 distinct CDR3 sequences, around a fifth of them seen once, and the ten largest clones take around 13%. Points from the study as a whole: Favored usage of TRBV28, TRBJ1-2 and TRBJ2-5 was recorded in persistent disease.

The table lists this clonotype with many counts. Its antigen remains unknown. The rearrangement links TRBV28 to TRBJ2-5, with 12 bases aligning to TRBD2. The sample in question was peripheral blood mononuclear cells (PBMCs), obtained when the disease was refractory, from a patient treated with antithyroid drugs. This receptor was obtained from a female donor with Graves disease. CDR3 protein: CASSRRLTSGSRETQYF. For the CDR3, the DNA is TGTGCCAGCAGTCGCCGCCTGACTAGCGGGAGTCGGGAGACCCAGTACTTC.